Listed here are 5 T cell receptor beta chains from one sample, sequenced in a study of T cells in Graves' hyperthyroidism and ophthalmopathy. There were TCR beta CDR3 regions amplified from RNA transcripts. A first-round RT-PCR of the TCR CDR3 used the HTBI primer set. TCRdb called the multiplex PCR reads again in MiXCR, with one record for every CDR3 protein. The data show 500,000 to 800,000 distinct CDR3 sequences, about 14% seen once. Sample: blood. These receptors originate from a woman between 50 and 59 years old with Graves' ophthalmopathy.

The sample holds many counts of this clonotype. The chain couples TRBV3-1 to TRBJ2-7; 15 bases are a match to TRBD2. V dropped 4 bases and J dropped 5; count of bases not matched to a gene: 9. This CDR3 spans 17 amino acids. The germline V gene has CDR1 LGHDT and CDR2 YNNKEL (reference sequence). The CDR3, as DNA: TGTGCCAGCAGCCCAGGACTAGCGGGAGGGCCTTTGAACGAGCAGTACTTC. It yields the protein CASSPGLAGGPLNEQYF.

This clonotype was detected only a few times. This chain links TRBV19 with TRBJ2-3, with TRBD2 matching 12 bases. The CDR3 covers 17 residues. Germline V CDR1 and CDR2: LNHDA, SQIVND (reference sequence). Losses at the gene ends were 4 bases for V and 0 bases for J; bases not matched to a gene: 5. CDR3: CASSTGLAGPSTDTQYF. CDR3 sequence (DNA): TGTGCCAGTAGTACCGGACTAGCGGGACCTAGCACAGATACGCAGTATTTT.

In its sample, this clonotype was seen many times. The V gene is TRBV6-2 or TRBV6-3, the J gene TRBJ2-5, with 7 nucleotides matching TRBD2. V dropped 4 bases and J dropped 5; count of bases not matched to a gene: 13. CDR1 is MNHEY, CDR2 SVGEGT, per germline. There are 16 residues in the CDR3. Written as DNA, the CDR3 is TGTGCCAGCAGTTTTCCCTATTCGCGGGAGAGGGAGACCCAGTACTTC. Residues: CASSFPYSRERETQYF.

The genes are TRBV3-1 and TRBJ1-2; D is possibly TRBD1 (5 bases). CDR3 length: 16 residues. Per germline, CDR1 LGHDT and CDR2 YNNKEL (reference sequence). V was clipped by 5 bases and J by 7 bases, with 23 bases between them. The CDR3 DNA is TGTGCCAGCAGCATCAACCGGGACGGGCCTATGATTGGCTACACCTTC. Protein sequence: CASSINRDGPMIGYTF.

In this sample, this clonotype turned up many times. The rearrangement links TRBV30 to TRBJ2-1; D remains unclear. CDR3 size: 12 residues. The germline V gene encodes CDR1 GTSNPN and CDR2 SVGIG (reference sequence). V was trimmed by 5 bases and J by 8 bases, leaving 13 bases between them. CDR3 sequence: CAWRSMAHEQFF. Written as DNA, the CDR3 is TGTGCCTGGCGCAGTATGGCACATGAGCAGTTCTTC.